What follows is one T cell receptor beta chain and its context. What it binds is not known. The data were obtained in a study of OX40 agonist ivuxolimab in advanced cancers. Across the whole study: Ivuxolimab is a fully human IgG2 antibody that activates OX40 (CD134). Patients were infused with ivuxolimab every 2 weeks at 0.01 to 10 mg/kg.

Using immunoSEQ multiplex PCR, the repertoire was profiled, and TCRdb retains in-frame clones only, with some absent. Found here are 60,000 to 80,000 clones, about 79% of them singletons; the top ten hold around 1.5%. V lost 0 bases, J lost 1 base, and 6 bases lay in between. This CDR3 is 14 amino acids long. Germline V gene data show CDR1 as KGHSH and CDR2 as LQKENI. Overall study findings and caveats: Both CD4+ and CD8+ T cell populations in blood had undergone clonal expansion by week 6 at 0.1 to 3.0 mg/kg.

The specimen was CD4+ or CD8+ T cells sorted from blood, collected in a trial of the OX40 agonist ivuxolimab. This TCR derives from an adult with an advanced solid tumor such as melanoma, head and neck, liver or kidney cancer. J is TRBJ2-5 and V is TRBV18; D is perhaps TRBD2 (6 bases). CDR3 amino acids: CASSPPGSQETQYF. DNA of the CDR3: TGTGCCAGCTCACCACCCGGGAGCCAAGAGACCCAGTACTTC.